This T cell receptor beta chain was sequenced for a study of blood T cells in healthy people across ages. About the research overall: Per two T cells, template switching captured roughly one barcoded beta molecule. Overall study findings and caveats: Versus aged donors, long-lived donors had higher diversity and more naive CD4+ cells.

A sample-barcoded 5' primer and a J-beta primer mix were used in a second PCR of about 7 to 12 cycles. The template-switch adaptor was a 5' adaptor with 12 random nucleotides. It tagged each cDNA molecule. MiXCR, applied by TCRdb to the 5' RACE reads, yields one record per CDR3 protein. This sample yields around 1,100,000 distinct CDR3 sequences, of which more than 30% are seen a single time; around 12% belongs to the top ten. Peripheral blood, about 9.3 milliliters per donor, was collected. The V and J ends lost 0 bases and 7 bases, in that order; junction bases with no gene match: 5. CDR3 length: 14 amino acids. The germline CDR1 and CDR2 sequences are LGHNA and YSLEER. A word on this clonotype: Its antigen is undetermined.

The sequenced material came from blood. The origin of this receptor is a man between 18 and 35 years old in good health. The chain carries TRBV4-3 and TRBJ1-2; TRBD1 agrees at 7 bases. The CDR3 DNA follows: TGCGCCAGCAGCCAAGATTTGGGGACAGTTGGCTACACCTTC. Translated: CASSQDLGTVGYTF.